The rows below give T cell receptor beta chains drawn from one sample of a study of cytomegalovirus exposure and HLA in healthy donors. The method was immunoSEQ multiplex PCR; TCRdb's version includes in-frame clones alone and lacks a portion of them. The table records about 78,000 clones, about 95% of them present only once. Material for sequencing was PBMCs. These receptors were obtained from a man aged 18 to 29 in good health and CMV-seropositive. Both conserved end residues are part of each CDR3. D genes are given only for firm matches. Some rows have no size entry. The others give once, few or many, or a class for an expanded clone.

D: TRBD2; V: TRBV7-9; J: TRBJ2-7; size: once; CDR3: CASRKGLASYEQYF; DNA: TGTGCCAGCAGGAAGGGACTAGCCTCCTACGAGCAGTACTTC
D: .; V: TRBV7-9; J: TRBJ2-7; size: .; CDR3: CASSAENNYEQYF; DNA: TGTGCCAGCAGCGCAGAAAACAACTACGAGCAGTACTTC
D: TRBD2; V: TRBV9; J: TRBJ2-2; size: .; CDR3: CASSVGLAGGVTGELFF; DNA: TGTGCCAGCAGCGTAGGCCTAGCGGGAGGGGTCACCGGGGAGCTGTTTTTT
D: .; V: TRBV7-2; J: TRBJ1-5; size: .; CDR3: CASSLGPQQATDQPQHF; DNA: TGTGCCAGCAGCTTAGGCCCTCAACAGGCAACCGATCAGCCCCAGCATTTT
D: TRBD2; V: TRBV4-1; J: TRBJ2-7; size: .; CDR3: CASSQDNRKLADEQYF; DNA: TGCGCCAGCAGCCAAGATAACCGTAAACTAGCGGACGAGCAGTACTTC
D: .; V: TRBV4-1; J: TRBJ1-5; size: .; CDR3: CASSQDSSGNQPQHF; DNA: TGCGCCAGCAGCCAAGATTCGTCGGGTAATCAGCCCCAGCATTTT
D: TRBD1; V: TRBV29-1; J: TRBJ2-7; size: .; CDR3: CSIRDRIYEQYF; DNA: TGCAGCATCAGGGACAGGATCTACGAGCAGTACTTC
D: .; V: TRBV10-3; J: TRBJ2-7; size: .; CDR3: CAISDPRQLYEQYF; DNA: TGTGCCATCAGTGACCCTCGACAGCTGTACGAGCAGTACTTC
D: TRBD1; V: TRBV5-1; J: TRBJ1-5; size: .; CDR3: CASSFTGVNQPQHF; DNA: TGCGCCAGCAGCTTCACAGGGGTCAATCAGCCCCAGCATTTT
D: .; V: TRBV30; J: TRBJ1-1; size: .; CDR3: CACTRRDGGFMNTEAFF; DNA: TGTGCCTGCACCAGGCGGGACGGAGGATTCATGAACACTGAAGCTTTCTTT
D: .; V: TRBV5-4; J: TRBJ1-1; size: .; CDR3: CASSDRPTEAFF; DNA: TGTGCCAGCAGTGACAGGCCCACTGAAGCTTTCTTT
D: TRBD2; V: TRBV28; J: TRBJ2-7; size: .; CDR3: CASSLPRSSGRNWGSRKTF; DNA: TGTGCCAGCAGTTTACCCCGCAGTAGCGGGAGAAACTGGGGTTCCCGAAAGACCTTC
D: TRBD1; V: TRBV27; J: TRBJ2-7; size: .; CDR3: CASSLGTASYEQYF; DNA: TGTGCCAGCAGTCTCGGGACAGCCAGCTACGAGCAGTACTTC
D: .; V: TRBV7-9; J: TRBJ1-4; size: once; CDR3: CASSLVGAANEKLFF; DNA: TGTGCCAGCAGCTTAGTTGGGGCGGCTAATGAAAAACTGTTTTTT
D: .; V: TRBV6-1; J: TRBJ1-2; size: .; CDR3: CASSESQGRGGYGYTF; DNA: TGTGCCAGCAGTGAATCTCAAGGGAGAGGAGGTTATGGCTACACCTTC
D: .; V: TRBV13; J: TRBJ2-4; size: .; CDR3: CASSPPGGLGKNIQYF; DNA: TGTGCCAGCAGCCCGCCTGGAGGGCTCGGCAAAAACATTCAGTACTTC
D: .; V: TRBV10-3; J: TRBJ2-3; size: .; CDR3: CAARQGGADTQYF; DNA: TGTGCCGCACGGCAGGGCGGCGCAGATACGCAGTATTTT
D: .; V: TRBV5-1; J: TRBJ1-1; size: .; CDR3: CASSLAGAASAEAFF; DNA: TGCGCCAGCAGCTTGGCGGGAGCGGCTTCTGCTGAAGCTTTCTTT
D: .; V: TRBV6-4; J: TRBJ1-1; size: .; CDR3: CASSASGLNTEAFF; DNA: TGTGCCAGCAGTGCCTCCGGGTTGAACACTGAAGCTTTCTTT
D: TRBD1; V: TRBV30; J: TRBJ2-1; size: .; CDR3: CAWSVGTGYLSIEQFF; DNA: TGTGCCTGGAGTGTAGGGACAGGGTATCTCTCCATCGAGCAGTTCTTC
D: .; V: TRBV6-1; J: TRBJ1-1; size: .; CDR3: CALGRGMNTEAFF; DNA: TGTGCCTTGGGCAGGGGCATGAACACTGAAGCTTTCTTT
D: .; V: TRBV5-1; J: TRBJ1-4; size: .; CDR3: CASSLVSGEEKLFF; DNA: TGCGCCAGCAGCTTGGTTTCAGGGGAAGAAAAACTGTTTTTT
D: .; V: TRBV11-2; J: TRBJ1-4; size: .; CDR3: CASSLVAHPGGTNEKLFF; DNA: TGTGCCAGCAGCTTAGTCGCCCACCCCGGGGGGACTAATGAAAAACTGTTTTTT
D: TRBD2; V: TRBV4-2; J: TRBJ2-1; size: .; CDR3: CASSPRSGRPDEQFF; DNA: TGTGCCAGCAGCCCCCGTAGCGGGAGACCCGATGAGCAGTTCTTC
D: .; V: TRBV29-1; J: TRBJ2-3; size: .; CDR3: CSVVSQGTDTQYF; DNA: TGCAGCGTTGTGAGTCAGGGAACAGATACGCAGTATTTT
D: TRBD1; V: TRBV9; J: TRBJ1-1; size: .; CDR3: CASSARTGQGGTEAFF; DNA: TGTGCCAGCAGCGCCCGGACGGGACAGGGTGGCACTGAAGCTTTCTTT